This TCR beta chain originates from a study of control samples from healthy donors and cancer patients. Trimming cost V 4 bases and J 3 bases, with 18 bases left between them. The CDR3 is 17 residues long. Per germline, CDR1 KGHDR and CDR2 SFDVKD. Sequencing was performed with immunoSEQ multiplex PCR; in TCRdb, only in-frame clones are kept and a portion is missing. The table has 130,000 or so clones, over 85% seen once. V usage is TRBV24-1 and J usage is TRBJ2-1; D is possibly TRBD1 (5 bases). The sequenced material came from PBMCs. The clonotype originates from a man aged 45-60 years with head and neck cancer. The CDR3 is CATSDRAGNSDYNEQFF. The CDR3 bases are TGTGCCACCAGTGACCGAGCAGGGAACTCGGACTACAATGAGCAGTTCTTC.